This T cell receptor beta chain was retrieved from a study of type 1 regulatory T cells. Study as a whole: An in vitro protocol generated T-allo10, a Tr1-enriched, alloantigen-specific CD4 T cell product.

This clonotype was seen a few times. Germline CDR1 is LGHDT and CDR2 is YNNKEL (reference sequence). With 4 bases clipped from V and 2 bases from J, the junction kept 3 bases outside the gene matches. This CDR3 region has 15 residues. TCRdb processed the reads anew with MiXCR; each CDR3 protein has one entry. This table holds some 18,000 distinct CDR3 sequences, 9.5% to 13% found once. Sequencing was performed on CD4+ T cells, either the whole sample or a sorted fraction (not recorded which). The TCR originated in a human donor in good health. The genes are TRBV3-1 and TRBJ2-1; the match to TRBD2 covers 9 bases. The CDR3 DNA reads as TGTGCCAGCAGCCTTAGCGGGAGCCCCTACAATGAGCAGTTCTTC. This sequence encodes CASSLSGSPYNEQFF.